The clone carrying this T cell receptor (beta chain) was seen a single time. Its matching antigen is unknown. This CDR3 is built from 15 residues. Germline V gene lookup returns CDR1 LNHDA and CDR2 SQIVND (reference sequence). Trimming took off 4 bases at V and 4 bases at J, with 16 bases between the two ends. The sample originates from a study of T cell responses to AZD1222 COVID-19 vaccine. Points from the study as a whole: Donors skewed white British and female; clonal diversity was possibly underestimated.

Profiled with immunoSEQ multiplex PCR; TCRdb holds only in-frame clones, not every one. The data show about 120,000 clones, around 83% seen once. Sequences were derived from peripheral blood, sampled 28 days after the second AZD1222 dose. V and J are TRBV19 and TRBJ2-5; D is possibly TRBD1 or TRBD2 (5 bases each). The receptor was isolated from an adult who received the AZD1222 COVID-19 vaccine. The CDR3 DNA follows: TGTGCCAGTAGTACCCGGGGCGGGTCGGTAGAGACCCAGTACTTC. Translation gives CASSTRGGSVETQYF.